This T cell receptor (beta chain) came from a study of blood T cell repertoires in COVID-19. Authors' data handling: For nucleated cells, counts were estimated from reference gene primer amplification. The protocol was immunoSEQ multiplex PCR, while the TCRdb copy is restricted to in-frame clones and leaves out a portion. The V and J calls and clone size are taken from that table; D and trimming were inferred from the DNA. The profile covers hundreds of thousands of clones, with approximately 90% appearing a single time and about 4.2% taken by the ten largest. The receptor was isolated from a man aged 35 to 55 with acute or convalescent COVID-19. Sequences were obtained from peripheral blood.

The CDR3 loop reads CASRTARGGYEQYF. The CDR3 region has the DNA TGTGCCAGCCGGACGGCGAGGGGAGGCTACGAGCAGTACTTC. The V gene is TRBV6-5, the J gene TRBJ2-7, with D perhaps TRBD2 (6 bases). V was trimmed by 8 bases and J by 3 bases, leaving 17 bases between them. Germline CDR1 and CDR2: MNHEY and SVGAGI. This CDR3 is built from 14 residues.